The source of this TCR beta chain is a study of post-analysis software for immune sequencing data. Study-level points and caveats: Several TRBV segments, TRBV5-6, TRBV5-1 and TRBV20-1 among them, were found more frequent in patients than controls. Multiple sclerosis patients had significantly lower normalized Chao1 diversity than controls.

The CDR3 has 14 amino acids. V gave up 7 bases and J gave up 5 bases; unmatched junction bases: 9. Germline V CDR1 and CDR2: DFQATT, SNEGSKA (reference sequence). For this clonotype: Its target is not known.

The TCR beta cDNA libraries carried unique molecular identifiers. TCRdb itself ran the PCR reads through MiXCR, one entry per CDR3 protein. The sample consists of about 800,000 distinct CDR3 sequences, roughly 27% of them appearing once. Specimen: blood. This chain uses TRBV20-1 with TRBJ2-7, with TRBD2 identical over 12 bases. The TCR sequence derives from a girl between 5 and 17 years old with multiple sclerosis. The CDR3 DNA is TGCAGTGTAAAAAGACTAGCGGGAGTCCACGAGCAGTACTTC. Translation: CSVKRLAGVHEQYF.